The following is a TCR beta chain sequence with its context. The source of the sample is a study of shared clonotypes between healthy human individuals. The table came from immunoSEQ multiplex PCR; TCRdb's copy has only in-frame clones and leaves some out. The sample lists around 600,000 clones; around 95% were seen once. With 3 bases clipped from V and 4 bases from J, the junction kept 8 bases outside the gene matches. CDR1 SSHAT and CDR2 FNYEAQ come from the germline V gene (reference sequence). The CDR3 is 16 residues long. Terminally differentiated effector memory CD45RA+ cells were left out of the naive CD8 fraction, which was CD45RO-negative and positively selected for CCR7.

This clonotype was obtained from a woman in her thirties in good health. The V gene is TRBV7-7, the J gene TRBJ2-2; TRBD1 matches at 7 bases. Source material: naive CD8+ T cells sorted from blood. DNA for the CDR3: TGTGCCAGCAGCTTGAGGACAGGTTCGGGCACCGGGGAGCTGTTTTTT. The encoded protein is CASSLRTGSGTGELFF.